These 11 T cell receptor beta chains share one sample of origin, sequenced in a study of shared clonotypes between healthy human individuals. Only in-frame clones appear in the TCRdb table, and some are missing; sequencing was by immunoSEQ multiplex PCR. The table shows around 1.4 million clones, with roughly 98.5% occurring only once. The sample was naive CD4+ T cells sorted from blood. Stated subset: CD45RA+ positively selected. The receptors shown here come from a man younger than 45 in good health.

The CDR3 region has the DNA TGCGCCAGCAGCCGGTTGGGCCCCGGACAGAACACTGAAGCTTTCTTT. This sequence encodes CASSRLGPGQNTEAFF. The chain is built from TRBV5-1 and TRBJ1-1, with D perhaps matching TRBD1 (5 bases). Germline V gene data show CDR1 as SGHRS and CDR2 as YFSETQ. Deletions cut 4 bases from V and 1 base from J, with 17 bases between. This CDR3 region has 16 residues.

As concerns this clone: The sample carries other DNA sequences with the same CDR3. The chain has TRBV7-2 and TRBJ2-5; D perhaps matches TRBD1 (6 bases). Per germline, CDR1 SGHTA and CDR2 FQGNSA. The CDR3 covers 12 residues. V lost 5 bases and J lost 5, with 9 bases in between. CDR3 loop: CASSPQGETQYF. The DNA of the CDR3 is TGTGCCAGCAGCCCTCAGGGGGAGACCCAGTACTTC.

The chain employs TRBV6-5 and TRBJ2-3, with 8 bases aligning to TRBD1. The germline V gene has CDR1 MNHEY and CDR2 SVGAGI. This CDR3 has 14 residues. V shed 6 bases and J 3 bases; nucleotides not matched to a gene: 5. CDR3 sequence reads: CASSRTGFTDTQYF. In DNA, the CDR3 is TGTGCCAGCAGCCGGACAGGGTTTACAGATACGCAGTATTTT.

The chain combines TRBV28 with TRBJ1-1; D is unresolved. There are 13 residues in the CDR3. V dropped 6 bases and J dropped 5 bases, with 13 bases sitting between them. The germline CDR1 and CDR2 sequences are MDHEN and SYDVKM. CDR3 in DNA: TGTGCCAGCAGCCCTTCAGGTTTAACTGAAGCTTTCTTT. Translation gives CASSPSGLTEAFF.

This chain connects TRBV2 to TRBJ2-1, with D perhaps TRBD1 (6 bases). Germline CDR1 and CDR2: SNHLY and FYNNEI. Trimming took 7 bases from V and 6 from J, leaving 16 bases between them. The CDR3 spans 14 residues. The CDR3 coding sequence is TGTGCCAGCAAACAGGGCGCGGCCGTCAATGAGCAGTTCTTC. Translation gives CASKQGAAVNEQFF.

The chain links TRBV4-3 to TRBJ1-1, with no clear D. Germline V CDR1 and CDR2: LGHNA, YSLEER. Between the trimmed V and J ends, which lost 0 bases and 0 bases, there was a span of 8 bases. The CDR3 length is 15 residues. In DNA form, the CDR3 reads TGCGCCAGCAGCCAAGAGTGGCAGGTGAACACTGAAGCTTTCTTT. This codes for CASSQEWQVNTEAFF.

This chain joins TRBV19 and TRBJ1-2, with D uncertain. There are 14 residues in the CDR3. V was clipped by 2 bases and J by 2 bases, with 9 bases between them. The germline V gene encodes CDR1 LNHDA and CDR2 SQIVND (reference sequence). The CDR3 DNA reads as TGTGCCAGTAGTATATCTTACGGAAACTATGGCTACACCTTC. It codes for CASSISYGNYGYTF.

The chain has TRBV4-3 and TRBJ2-2; D gene unclear. Germline-derived CDR1 and CDR2 are LGHNA and YSLEER. V dropped 0 bases and J dropped 1 base, with 6 bases sitting between them. CDR3 length: 15 amino acids. Here the CDR3 DNA reads TGCGCCAGCAGCCAAGAATCCCGGAACACCGGGGAGCTGTTTTTT. This gives the protein CASSQESRNTGELFF.

The table lists this clone with a count of one. The V call is TRBV2, the J call TRBJ2-3; TRBD2 aligns across 7 bases. The length of the CDR3 is 14 residues. Germline trimming cut 6 bases from V and 0 bases from J; bases unmatched to any gene: 3. The germline V gene encodes CDR1 SNHLY and CDR2 FYNNEI. The CDR3, as DNA: TGTGCCAGCAGACTAGCGACTAGCACAGATACGCAGTATTTT. Protein sequence: CASRLATSTDTQYF.

The V gene is TRBV2, the J gene TRBJ2-1, with 13 bases fitting TRBD2. The CDR3 has 17 amino acids. In germline, CDR1 is SNHLY, CDR2 FYNNEI. V gave up 5 bases and J gave up 3 bases; unmatched junction bases: 7. CDR3 amino acids: CASSYSGLAGVYNEQFF. CDR3 in DNA: TGTGCCAGCAGTTACAGCGGACTAGCGGGAGTCTACAATGAGCAGTTCTTC. Full variable domain (rest looked up from reference TRBV2 and TRBJ2-1): EPEVTQTPSHQVTQMGQEVILRCVPISNHLYFYWYRQILGQKVEFLVSFYNNEISEKSEIFDDQFSVERPDGSNFTLKIRSTKLEDSAMYFCASSYSGLAGVYNEQFFGPGTRLTVL.

Comments on this clone: Other DNA sequences from this sample encode an identical CDR3 as well. The CDR3: CASRLNTEAFF. CDR3 nucleotide sequence: TGTGCCAGCAGATTGAACACTGAAGCTTTCTTT. The V gene is TRBV6-1, the J gene TRBJ1-1; D is uncertain. The V gene lost 6 bases and the J gene lost 0 bases, with 2 bases spanning the gap. The length of the CDR3 is 11 residues. Germline V gives CDR1 MNHNS, CDR2 SASEGT.